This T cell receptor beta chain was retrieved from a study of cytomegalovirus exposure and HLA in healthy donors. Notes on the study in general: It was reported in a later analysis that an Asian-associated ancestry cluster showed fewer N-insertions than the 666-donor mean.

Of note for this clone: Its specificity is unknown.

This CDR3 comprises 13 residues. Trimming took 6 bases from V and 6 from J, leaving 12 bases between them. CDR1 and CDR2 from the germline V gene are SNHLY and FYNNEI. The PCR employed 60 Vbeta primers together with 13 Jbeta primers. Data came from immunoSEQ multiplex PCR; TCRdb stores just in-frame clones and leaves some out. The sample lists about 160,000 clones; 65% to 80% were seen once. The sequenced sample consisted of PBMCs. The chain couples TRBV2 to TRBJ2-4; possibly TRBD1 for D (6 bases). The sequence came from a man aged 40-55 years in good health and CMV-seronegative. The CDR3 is CASRAGQPNIQYF. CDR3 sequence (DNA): TGTGCCAGCAGGGCCGGACAGCCAAACATTCAGTACTTC.